This passage covers 10 T cell receptor beta chains from one sample sequenced in a study of OX40 agonist ivuxolimab in advanced cancers. Clones were read by immunoSEQ multiplex PCR, and TCRdb kept only the in-frame ones, dropping some. This table holds about 81,000 clones, around 80% found once. The specimen comprised CD4+ or CD8+ T cells sorted from blood, sampled in a trial of the OX40 agonist ivuxolimab. These receptors originate from an adult with an advanced solid tumor such as melanoma, head and neck, liver or kidney cancer.

The genes are TRBV27 and TRBJ2-3, with a tentative D call TRBD2 (6 bases). The germline V and J ends were trimmed by 3 bases and 4 bases, with 14 bases remaining between them. CDR3 length equals 15 residues. CDR1 and CDR2 (germline): MNHEY, SMNVEV (reference sequence). CDR3: CASSLFLARADTQYF. In DNA, the CDR3 is TGTGCCAGCAGTTTGTTTCTAGCGAGGGCAGATACGCAGTATTTT.

The rearrangement links TRBV27 to TRBJ1-5; 7 bases fit TRBD1. Germline V gene data show CDR1 as MNHEY and CDR2 as SMNVEV (reference sequence). The V segment lost 6 bases and the J segment 0 bases; nucleotides outside the gene matches: 8. The CDR3 covers 16 residues. CDR3: CASSPRTGYSNQPQHF. The CDR3, as DNA: TGTGCCAGCAGCCCACGGACAGGTTATAGCAATCAGCCCCAGCATTTT.

The chain has TRBV19 and TRBJ2-7, with D tentatively TRBD1 (6 bases). V was trimmed by 3 bases and J by 7 bases, leaving 25 bases between them. This CDR3 is built from 17 residues. Germline V gene lookup returns CDR1 LNHDA and CDR2 SQIVND (reference sequence). CDR3 DNA: TGTGCCAGTAGTATCTGGGACACTTCATCCGTAACGCCAGAGCAGTACTTC. It is translated as CASSIWDTSSVTPEQYF.

The rearrangement joins TRBV5-1 to TRBJ2-7; possible D gene TRBD2, 5 bases. This CDR3 is built from 14 residues. The germline CDR1 and CDR2 sequences are SGHRS and YFSETQ. Trimming took off 0 bases at V and 0 bases at J, with 7 bases between the two ends. CDR3 sequence: CASSLGESSYEQYV. Written as DNA, the CDR3 is TGCGCCAGCAGCTTGGGGGAGAGCTCCTACGAGCAGTACGTC.

The rearrangement joins TRBV5-4 to TRBJ1-2; D is perhaps TRBD1 (6 bases). CDR1 SGHNT and CDR2 YYREEE come from the germline V gene (reference sequence). With 0 bases removed from V and 3 bases from J, the gap between germline ends came to 15 bases. The CDR3 contains 16 residues. For the CDR3, the DNA is TGTGCCAGCAGCTTGGGAGTAGAGGGGGGCGACTATGGCTACACCTTC. This translates into CASSLGVEGGDYGYTF.

V gene TRBV28 combines with J gene TRBJ2-3; TRBD2 matches 8 bases. Germline CDR1 reads MDHEN; CDR2 reads SYDVKM. This CDR3 is built from 15 residues. The junction had 8 bases not matched to a gene; V was cut back by 6 bases and J by 3 bases. The CDR3 here is CASRHRGGGTDTQYF. In nucleotides, the CDR3 is TGTGCCAGCAGGCATCGGGGGGGTGGGACAGATACGCAGTATTTT.

The CDR3 bases are TGTGCCAGCAGTTCGGAATTCGGTGGGGGGGACTATGGCTACACCTTC. It is translated as CASSSEFGGGDYGYTF. This chain links TRBV27 with TRBJ1-2; D is perhaps TRBD1 (5 bases). Trimming took 4 bases from V and 3 from J, leaving 18 bases between them. The germline gives CDR1 MNHEY, CDR2 SMNVEV (reference sequence). The CDR3 extends over 16 amino acids.

J is TRBJ1-3 and V is TRBV15, with 7 nucleotides matching TRBD1. This CDR3 comprises 16 residues. Germline V gene sequence: CDR1 LNHNV, CDR2 YYDKDF (reference sequence). V lost 5 bases, J lost 3 bases, and 10 bases stayed unmatched. DNA for the CDR3: TGTGCCACCAGCTCTGACAGGGAGTTACTTGGAAACACCATATATTTT. Its protein product is CATSSDRELLGNTIYF. The variable domain in full, with the rest retrieved from reference TRBV15 and TRBJ1-3, is DAMVIQNPRYQVTQFGKPVTLSCSQTLNHNVMYWYQQKSSQAPKLLFHYYDKDFNNEADTPDNFQSRRPNTSFCFLDIRSPGLGDTAMYLCATSSDRELLGNTIYFGEGSWLTVV.

The chain recombines TRBV10-1 with TRBJ1-1; no reliable D call. From germline, CDR1 is WNHNN and CDR2 SYGVQD (reference sequence). V lost 2 bases and J lost 1, with 2 bases in between. The CDR3 loop spans 12 amino acids. The CDR3, as DNA: TGCGCCAGCAGTGAGGGGAACACTGAAGCTTTCTTT. Amino acid sequence: CASSEGNTEAFF.

This clone is a singleton in its sample. The CDR3 nucleotides are TGCGCCAGCTGCATTGGTGACACAGATACGCAGTATTTT. Translated: CASCIGDTDTQYF. The chain has TRBV5-1 and TRBJ2-3, with no clear D. The CDR3 runs 13 residues. The ends were cut back, 7 bases at V and 2 bases at J, with 11 bases in the middle. Germline CDR1 SGHRS, CDR2 YFSETQ.